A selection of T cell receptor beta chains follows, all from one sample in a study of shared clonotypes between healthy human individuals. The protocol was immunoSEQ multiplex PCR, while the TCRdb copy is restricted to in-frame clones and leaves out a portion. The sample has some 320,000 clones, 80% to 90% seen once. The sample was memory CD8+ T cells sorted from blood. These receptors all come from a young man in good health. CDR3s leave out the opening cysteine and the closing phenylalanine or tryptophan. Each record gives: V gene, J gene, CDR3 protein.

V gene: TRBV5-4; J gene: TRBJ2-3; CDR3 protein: ASSLGSVDSTDTQY
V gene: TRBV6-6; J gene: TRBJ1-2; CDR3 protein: ASSGSENNYGYT
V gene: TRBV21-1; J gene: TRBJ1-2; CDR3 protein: ASSDRASLYGYT
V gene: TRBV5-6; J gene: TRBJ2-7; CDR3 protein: ASSSGTATYEQY
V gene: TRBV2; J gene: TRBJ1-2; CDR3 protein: ASSAGDYGYT
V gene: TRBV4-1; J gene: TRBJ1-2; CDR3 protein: ASSQATGSTPKFNYGYT
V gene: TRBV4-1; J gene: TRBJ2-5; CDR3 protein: ASSNRLAASQETQY
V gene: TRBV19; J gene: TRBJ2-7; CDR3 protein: ASSTDRAISYEQY
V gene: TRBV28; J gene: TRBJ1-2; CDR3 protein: ASSSLHLDREFYGYT
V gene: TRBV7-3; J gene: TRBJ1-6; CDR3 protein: ASSPRSGGSPLH
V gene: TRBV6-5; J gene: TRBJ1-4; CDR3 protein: ASSTYSATNEKLF
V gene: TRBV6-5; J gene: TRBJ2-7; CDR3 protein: ASSLQPGLAGDEQY
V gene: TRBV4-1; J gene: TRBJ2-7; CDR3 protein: ASSQDSAYEQY
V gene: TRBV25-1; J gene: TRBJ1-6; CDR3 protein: ASSVGTGNSPLH
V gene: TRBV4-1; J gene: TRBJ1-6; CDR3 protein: ASSQDEVGRSGSPLH
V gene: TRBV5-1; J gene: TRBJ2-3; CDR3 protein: ASSVLAGGRTDTQY
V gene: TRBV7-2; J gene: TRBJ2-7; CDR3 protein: ASSPPRGASSYEQY
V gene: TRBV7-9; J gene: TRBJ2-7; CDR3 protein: ASSLALTEQY
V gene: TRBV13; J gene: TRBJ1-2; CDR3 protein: ASSFYRTDLGNGYT
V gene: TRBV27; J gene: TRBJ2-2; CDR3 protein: ASRGTQTNTGELF
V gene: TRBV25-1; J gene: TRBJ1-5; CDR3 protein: ASSFGNQPQH
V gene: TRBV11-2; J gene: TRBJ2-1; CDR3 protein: ASSSALGLVNEQF
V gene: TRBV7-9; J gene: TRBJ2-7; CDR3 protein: ASSFPGTGDYEQY
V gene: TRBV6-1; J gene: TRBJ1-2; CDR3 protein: ASSDWTADYGYT
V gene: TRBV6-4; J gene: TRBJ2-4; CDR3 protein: ASPQGNIQY
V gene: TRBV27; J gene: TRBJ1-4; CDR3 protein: ASSLGGQGTANEKLF
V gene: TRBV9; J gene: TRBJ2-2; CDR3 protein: ASTPTTNTGELF
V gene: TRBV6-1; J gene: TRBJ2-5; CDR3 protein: ASSEESQY
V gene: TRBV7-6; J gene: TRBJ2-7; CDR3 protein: ASSPGQFYEQY
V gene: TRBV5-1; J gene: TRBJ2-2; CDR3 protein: ASSFPGQGVSTGELF
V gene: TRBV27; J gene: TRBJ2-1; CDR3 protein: ASSLLPGASYNEQF
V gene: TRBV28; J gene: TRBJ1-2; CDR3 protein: ASTPGQGVGYGYT
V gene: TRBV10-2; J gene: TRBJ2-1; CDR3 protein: ASSESSTTSNEQF
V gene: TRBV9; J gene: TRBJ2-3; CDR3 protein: ASSVSGREDTQY
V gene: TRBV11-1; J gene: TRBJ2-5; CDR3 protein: ASRQKGQSWETQY